The 21 T cell receptor beta chains in this list originate from one sample, sequenced in a study of STAT5B mutations in CD4+ large granular lymphocyte leukemia. Produced via immunoSEQ multiplex PCR; TCRdb's table is partial and in-frame only. The repertoire holds 25,000 to 35,000 clones, with roughly 91% as singletons. Sequencing used CD4+ T cells from blood buffy coats. These receptors came from a human donor in good health.

The chain couples TRBV7-6 to TRBJ2-2; 9 nucleotides agree with TRBD2. CDR1 is SGHVS and CDR2 is FNYEAQ in the germline V gene. This CDR3 is built from 17 residues. After removal of 0 bases from V and 6 bases from J, the junction contained 8 bases not matched to a gene. The DNA of the CDR3 is TGTGCCAGCAGCTTAGCTTCGGTAGCGGGAGTGTCCGGGGAGCTGTTTTTT. Residues: CASSLASVAGVSGELFF.

CDR3: CASSYTGTAGNTIYF. The DNA of the CDR3 is TGTGCCAGCAGTTACACCGGGACGGCTGGAAACACCATATATTTT. The chain links TRBV6-6 to TRBJ1-3; the D gene is possibly TRBD1 (5 bases). V lost 2 bases to trimming and J lost 2 bases, with 10 bases between them. CDR1 is MNHNY, CDR2 SVGAGI, per germline (reference sequence). CDR3 length: 15 residues.

This clone was recorded once. The rearrangement uses TRBV7-9 and TRBJ1-3, with D unclear. Germline loops: CDR1 SEHNR, CDR2 FQNEAQ (reference sequence). The CDR3 covers 16 residues. Between the trimmed V and J ends, which lost 5 bases and 0 bases, there was a span of 14 bases. The CDR3 nucleotides read TGTGCCAGCAGCCTTATGACGGCGAGCTCTGGAAACACCATATATTTT. It specifies CASSLMTASSGNTIYF.

This clone was counted a single time. The V gene is TRBV5-8, the J gene TRBJ1-4; 9 bases agree with TRBD1. This CDR3 has 15 residues. Germline CDR1 SGHTS, CDR2 YDEGEE. After removal of 3 bases from V and 7 bases from J, the junction contained 7 bases not matched to a gene. The CDR3 reads CASSSTGTGSEKLFF. The CDR3 DNA follows: TGTGCCAGCAGCTCAACCGGGACAGGGAGTGAAAAACTGTTTTTT.

This clone appeared a few times. This chain links TRBV6-6 with TRBJ1-5; D not certain. The CDR3 loop spans 13 amino acids. Germline-derived CDR1 and CDR2 are MNHNY and SVGAGI (reference sequence). V was cut by 6 bases and J by 4 bases, with 10 bases left in between. In DNA form, the CDR3 reads TGTGCCAGCAGCCTGACGGGAAATCAGCCCCAGCATTTT. As protein: CASSLTGNQPQHF.

The chain uses TRBV28 and TRBJ1-2; D is ambiguous. Germline V CDR1 and CDR2: MDHEN, SYDVKM. The V end was cut by 4 bases, the J end by 6 bases, with 15 bases between. This CDR3 is 14 amino acids long. The CDR3, as DNA: TGTGCCAGCAGTTCCAGACCCCCCGGGGATGGCTACACCTTC. Encoded protein: CASSSRPPGDGYTF.

The V and J genes are TRBV9 and TRBJ2-1; 13 bases are a match to TRBD2. Trimming took 2 bases from V and 9 from J; bases not matched to a gene: 5. The V gene's germline CDR1 is SGDLS and CDR2 YYNGEE. The CDR3 covers 15 residues. CDR3 coding DNA: TGTGCCAGCAGCGTGACTAGCGGGAGGTTCGGTGAGCAGTTCTTC. This gives the protein CASSVTSGRFGEQFF.

The chain recombines TRBV19 with TRBJ1-1; D gene uncertain. The germline CDR1 and CDR2 sequences are LNHDA and SQIVND (reference sequence). Deletions cut 9 bases from V and 6 bases from J, with 5 bases between. This CDR3 spans 9 amino acids. The CDR3 sequence: CASGAEAFF. The CDR3 nucleotides are TGTGCCAGCGGGGCTGAAGCTTTCTTT.

A single count supports this clone. This chain's CDR3 is CASSLAGRTTDTQYF. The CDR3 bases are TGCGCCAGCAGCTTGGCTGGACGGACCACAGATACGCAGTATTTT. This chain connects TRBV5-1 to TRBJ2-3, with D unclear. Per the germline V gene, CDR1 is SGHRS and CDR2 is YFSETQ. The CDR3 has 15 residues. V was pared by 0 bases and J by 2 bases, with 10 bases between.

V and J are TRBV7-2 and TRBJ2-1; D gene unclear. Germline CDR1 reads SGHTA; CDR2 reads FQGNSA. The CDR3 covers 11 residues. The V end was cut by 5 bases, the J end by 7 bases, with 6 bases between. The CDR3 loop reads CASSNFNEQFF. CDR3 bases: TGTGCCAGCAGCAACTTTAATGAGCAGTTCTTC.

This clone was counted a single time. Within the sample, other DNA sequences also encode this same CDR3. The chain is built from TRBV18 and TRBJ1-2; the D is unclear. Trimming stripped 3 bases from V and 4 bases from J, with 9 bases between. The CDR3 contains 13 residues. CDR1 and CDR2 (germline): KGHSH, LQKENI. This CDR3 reads CASSPSGGYGYTF. The CDR3 DNA reads TGTGCCAGCTCACCCTCCGGTGGCTATGGCTACACCTTC.

This clone was seen a handful of times. The rearrangement joins TRBV10-3 to TRBJ1-2; no definite D call. The CDR3 has 13 amino acids. Germline V gene sequence: CDR1 ENHRY, CDR2 SYGVKD. V gave up 2 bases and J gave up 4 bases, with 8 bases separating them. The CDR3: CAISELGTYGYTF. CDR3 nucleotide sequence: TGTGCCATCAGTGAGCTGGGAACCTATGGCTACACCTTC.

The chain has TRBV5-1 and TRBJ2-5; D is possibly TRBD1 (6 bases). Germline V CDR1 and CDR2: SGHRS, YFSETQ. Between the trimmed V and J ends, which lost 7 bases and 5 bases, there was a span of 9 bases. The CDR3 has 11 residues. CDR3 protein: CASSDRETQYF. The DNA of the CDR3 is TGCGCCAGCTCTGACAGGGAGACCCAGTACTTC.

This chain joins TRBV15 and TRBJ1-5; TRBD1 matches 8 bases. The V gene end was trimmed by 7 bases and the J gene end by 1 base; junction bases not matched to a gene: 9. The CDR3 extends over 16 amino acids. Germline CDR1 is LNHNV and CDR2 is YYDKDF (reference sequence). Here the CDR3 DNA reads TGTGCCACCACCCTCGACAGGGGAGGCAGCAATCAGCCCCAGCATTTT. Translating it yields CATTLDRGGSNQPQHF.

V and J are TRBV10-2 and TRBJ1-1; D remains unclear. The CDR3 loop spans 14 amino acids. Germline CDR1 reads WSHSY; CDR2 reads SAAADI. Trimming removed 5 bases from V and 2 bases from J, with 12 bases in between. This CDR3 reads CASSLTAANTEAFF. CDR3 sequence (DNA): TGCGCCAGCAGTTTAACAGCGGCAAACACTGAAGCTTTCTTT.

The chain links TRBV5-1 to TRBJ2-1; TRBD2 matches 9 bases. Germline V gene sequence: CDR1 SGHRS, CDR2 YFSETQ. The CDR3 runs 18 residues. The junction had 20 bases not matched to a gene; V was cut back by 4 bases and J by 9 bases. Here the CDR3 reads CASSHAGAAGGPKGEQFF. CDR3 DNA: TGCGCCAGCAGCCACGCCGGTGCGGCGGGAGGGCCTAAGGGTGAGCAGTTCTTC. The complete variable domain, with remaining parts taken from reference TRBV5-1 and TRBJ2-1, reads KAGVTQTPRYLIKTRGQQVTLSCSPISGHRSVSWYQQTPGQGLQFLFEYFSETQRNKGNFPGRFSGRQFSNSRSEMNVSTLELGDSALYLCASSHAGAAGGPKGEQFFGPGTRLTVL.

This clone has more than one count but fewer than ten. The chain combines TRBV30 with TRBJ1-4, with TRBD1 matching over 8 bases. Germline trimming cut 6 bases from V and 8 bases from J; bases unmatched to any gene: 11. Germline lookup yields CDR1 GTSNPN and CDR2 SVGIG (reference sequence). The CDR3 extends over 14 amino acids. CDR3 coding DNA: TGTGCCTGCTCATCGACAGGGGTGGGAGAAAAACTGTTTTTT. Translated, it gives CACSSTGVGEKLFF.

The J gene is TRBJ1-2, the V gene TRBV7-9; 7 positions agree with TRBD1. V shed 2 bases, J shed 0 bases, and the junction held 9 bases outside the gene matches. Per germline, CDR1 SEHNR and CDR2 FQNEAQ (reference sequence). This CDR3 is 17 amino acids long. CDR3 sequence (DNA): TGTGCCAGCAGCTTATTGGCCACAGGGGCACCTAACTATGGCTACACCTTC. Translated: CASSLLATGAPNYGYTF.

This clone was detected once. The rearrangement links TRBV25-1 to TRBJ2-5; 16 bases align to TRBD2. The CDR3 runs 16 residues. The V and J ends lost 3 bases and 5 bases, in that order; junction bases with no gene match: 3. Germline V gives CDR1 MGHDK, CDR2 SYGVNS. CDR3 in DNA: TGTGCCAGCAGTGAGCAGGGACTAGCGGGAGGGGAGACCCAGTACTTC. This translates into CASSEQGLAGGETQYF.

The chain carries TRBV2 and TRBJ2-3; 9 bases map to TRBD2. V shed 6 bases and J 4 bases; nucleotides not matched to a gene: 11. The CDR3 spans 16 residues. Germline assignment: CDR1 SNHLY and CDR2 FYNNEI. The CDR3 region has the DNA TGTGCCAGCAGAGTGAGCAGCGGGAGGCCCCCAGATACGCAGTATTTT. It specifies CASRVSSGRPPDTQYF.

This chain uses TRBV10-2 with TRBJ1-4, with a possible D match to TRBD1 (5 bases). Germline CDR1 WSHSY, CDR2 SAAADI. This CDR3 is 18 amino acids long. Between the trimmed V and J ends, which lost 5 bases and 7 bases, there was a span of 26 bases. CDR3 in DNA: TGCGCCAGCAGTCCCCCCGCGGCAGGGACTGGAATAGGTGAAAAACTGTTTTTT. This gives the protein CASSPPAAGTGIGEKLFF.